This TCR beta chain was recorded in a study of T-cell reconstitution after alpha-beta-depleted transplantation in children. General study results and limits: When one year had passed after transplant, most T-cell counts and diversity came from newly produced T cells. Expanded graft clones, several hundred of them, were reportedly the source of alpha-beta T cells about two months after transplant.

The authors prepared the TCRbeta library with unique molecular identifiers. TCRdb independently ran MiXCR on the PCR reads; one entry per CDR3 protein. The table records more than 7,500 distinct CDR3 sequences, 11% to 15% of them present only once. This clonotype has a count of ten or more. The target antigen is unknown. The germline CDR1 and CDR2 sequences are SEHNR and FQNEAQ (reference sequence). The V and J ends lost 5 bases and 2 bases respectively, with 19 bases between them. This CDR3 region has 17 residues. This receptor was taken from a male patient younger than 18 who had a stem cell transplant for acute lymphoblastic leukemia, so the T cells may come from the graft donor. The rearrangement joins TRBV7-9 to TRBJ2-4, with a weak D call TRBD2 (6 bases). The starting material was PBMCs, mostly from graft donor cells, obtained 60 days after TCRalphabeta/CD19-depleted stem cell transplant. In DNA form, the CDR3 reads TGTGCCAGCAGCCTTTCGACCGGGCGCGGGACCAAAAACATTCAGTACTTC. Protein product: CASSLSTGRGTKNIQYF.